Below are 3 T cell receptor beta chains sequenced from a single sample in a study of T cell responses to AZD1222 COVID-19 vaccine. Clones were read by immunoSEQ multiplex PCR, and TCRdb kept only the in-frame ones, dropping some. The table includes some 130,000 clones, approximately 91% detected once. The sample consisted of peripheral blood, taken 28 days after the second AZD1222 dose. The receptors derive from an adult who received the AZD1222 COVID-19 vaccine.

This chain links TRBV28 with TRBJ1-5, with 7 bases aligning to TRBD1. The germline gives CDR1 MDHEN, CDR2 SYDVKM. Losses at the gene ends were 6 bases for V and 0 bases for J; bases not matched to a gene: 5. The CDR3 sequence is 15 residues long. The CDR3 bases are TGTGCCAGCAGCTGGACAGGTGATAGCAATCAGCCCCAGCATTTT. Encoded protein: CASSWTGDSNQPQHF.

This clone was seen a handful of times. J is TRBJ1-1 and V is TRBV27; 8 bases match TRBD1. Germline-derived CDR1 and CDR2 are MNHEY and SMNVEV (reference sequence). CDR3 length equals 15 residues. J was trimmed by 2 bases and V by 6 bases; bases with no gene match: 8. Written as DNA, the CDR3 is TGTGCCAGCAGAAGACCCGGGACAGGTAACACTGAAGCTTTCTTT. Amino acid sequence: CASRRPGTGNTEAFF.

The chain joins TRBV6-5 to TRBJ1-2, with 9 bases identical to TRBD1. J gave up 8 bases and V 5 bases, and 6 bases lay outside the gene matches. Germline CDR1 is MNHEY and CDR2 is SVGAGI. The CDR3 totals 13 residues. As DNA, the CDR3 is TGTGCCAGCAGTCGAACAGGGGGCGGGGGCTACACCTTC. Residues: CASSRTGGGGYTF.